These 6 T cell receptor beta chains share one sample of origin, sequenced in a study of ipilimumab plus nivolumab after autologous stem cell transplantation. This table comes from immunoSEQ multiplex PCR, and its TCRdb copy is limited to in-frame clones, with some not included. The sample contains just under 9,500 clones, roughly 73% of which appear only once. This specimen consisted of PBMCs, obtained in a trial of ipilimumab plus nivolumab as post-transplant consolidation. The source is a female donor with multiple myeloma.

About this clone itself: In this CDR3 the conserved last residue, phenylalanine or tryptophan, is missing, so a read error is likely. V usage is TRBV19 and J usage is TRBJ1-1; possible D gene TRBD1, 6 bases. Looked up from germline, CDR1 is LNHDA and CDR2 is SQIVND (reference sequence). There are 15 residues in the CDR3. Trimming left V 2 bases short and J 5 bases short, with 15 bases between. The CDR3 nucleotides are TGTGCCAGTAGTATATCCGGGGGGGGCATAACTGAAGCTTTCGTT. Amino acid sequence: CASSISGGGITEAFV.

The genes are TRBV10-3 and TRBJ1-1; 7 nucleotides agree with TRBD1. V lost 10 bases and J lost 2; bases outside the gene matches: 7. The CDR3 has 13 amino acids. Germline CDR1 ENHRY, CDR2 SYGVKD. CDR3 DNA sequence: TGTGCCACCTCACAGGGGCCAAACACTGAAGCTTTCTTT. This sequence encodes CATSQGPNTEAFF.

This rearrangement joins TRBV6-5 to TRBJ2-7; TRBD1 matches at 8 bases. The CDR3 spans 15 residues. Germline CDR1 MNHEY, CDR2 SVGAGI. J was trimmed by 0 bases and V by 4 bases; bases with no gene match: 5. CDR3 region: CASSLGGTGSYEQYF. The CDR3 bases are TGTGCCAGCAGTTTAGGGGGGACAGGCTCCTACGAGCAGTACTTC.

This chain connects TRBV14 to TRBJ1-1; no reliable D call. The CDR3 sequence is 14 residues long. From germline, CDR1 is SGHDN and CDR2 FVKESK. V was shortened by 2 bases and J by 4 bases, with 11 bases between the two germline ends. The CDR3 spells CASSQNAGSTEAFF. The CDR3 region has the DNA TGTGCCAGCAGCCAAAACGCGGGGAGCACTGAAGCTTTCTTT.

The CDR3: CASSWGQGGNTEAFF. The CDR3 DNA reads as TGTGCCAGCAGCTGGGGACAGGGTGGGAACACTGAAGCTTTCTTT. The rearrangement joins TRBV5-6 to TRBJ1-1, with 9 bases that match TRBD1. V lost 3 bases, J lost 1 base, and 4 bases stayed unmatched. The V gene's germline CDR1 is SGHDT and CDR2 YYEEEE. This CDR3 has 15 residues.

CDR3: CASSYRGPYGYTF. In DNA form, the CDR3 reads TGTGCCAGCAGTTACAGGGGTCCCTATGGCTACACCTTC. The gene calls are TRBV6-5 and TRBJ1-2; D may be TRBD1 (5 bases). The CDR3 contains 13 residues. Germline-derived CDR1 and CDR2 are MNHEY and SVGAGI. V was pared by 2 bases and J by 4 bases, with 8 bases between.